This entry lists 23 T cell receptor beta chains sequenced from one sample in a study of CD8+CD57+ T cells in acquired aplastic anemia. Template material for TCR beta VDJ and CDR3 profiling consisted of genomic DNA. One entry per CDR3 protein results from TCRdb running MiXCR on the reads. The table shows around 170,000 distinct CDR3 sequences, with just under 50% occurring only once. Patients who underwent sequencing had shown CD8+CD57+ cell expansion by flow cytometry. Sequencing was done on a sample of sorted CD4+, CD8+, or CD8+CD57+ T cells (not recorded which) from PBMCs. The origin of the receptors is a human donor with aplastic anemia.

The rearrangement joins TRBV25-1 to TRBJ2-5; D is ambiguous. V lost 3 bases to trimming and J lost 2 bases, with 10 bases between them. This CDR3 has 14 amino acids. The germline gives CDR1 MGHDK, CDR2 SYGVNS. The CDR3 DNA reads TGTGCCAGCAGTGAGGCAGGCCGACAAGAGACCCAGTACTTC. Its protein is CASSEAGRQETQYF.

The chain is built from TRBV2 and TRBJ1-4; D is perhaps TRBD1 (6 bases). Trimming removed 11 bases at V and 5 bases at J, with 18 bases between. Germline V gives CDR1 SNHLY, CDR2 FYNNEI. The CDR3 consists of 14 residues. The CDR3 coding sequence is TGTGCCTCCAGAGGGGGAGGGCGGAATGAAAAACTGTTTTTT. Protein sequence: CASRGGGRNEKLFF.

The genes are TRBV24-1 and TRBJ1-1; D might be TRBD1 (6 bases). Germline CDR1 KGHDR, CDR2 SFDVKD. The CDR3 loop spans 13 amino acids. Trimming cost V 7 bases and J 6 bases, with 14 bases left between them. The CDR3 region has the DNA TGTGCCACCAGGGCGGGGGCGGGCGCTGAAGCTTTCTTT. Protein: CATRAGAGAEAFF.

This clonotype appeared a few times. The gene calls are TRBV10-3 and TRBJ2-5; TRBD1 might be the D (6 bases). V gave up 8 bases and J gave up 7 bases, with 20 bases separating them. Per the germline V gene, CDR1 is ENHRY and CDR2 is SYGVKD. The CDR3 sequence is 14 residues long. The CDR3 protein is CAIGWDNDLATQYF. The CDR3 nucleotides read TGTGCCATCGGGTGGGACAACGACCTGGCGACCCAGTACTTC.

This clonotype was seen at least ten times. The chain is built from TRBV2 and TRBJ1-2, with unresolved D. The germline CDR1 and CDR2 sequences are SNHLY and FYNNEI. This CDR3 spans 10 amino acids. Deletions cut 6 bases from V and 7 bases from J, with 6 bases between. The CDR3 region has the DNA TGTGCCAGCAGGGTTGGTGGCTACACCTTC. It translates to CASRVGGYTF.

The chain links TRBV7-3 to TRBJ1-1, with unresolved D. The germline CDR1 and CDR2 sequences are SGHTA and FQGTGA. The CDR3 loop spans 12 amino acids. V lost 1 base and J 7 bases, leaving 7 bases between the germline ends. The CDR3 protein is CASSLIQLEAFF. In DNA form, the CDR3 reads TGTGCCAGCAGCTTAATACAGCTTGAAGCTTTCTTT.

The gene calls are TRBV11-2 and TRBJ2-7; TRBD2 matches at 10 bases. With 5 bases clipped from V and 6 bases from J, the junction kept 7 bases outside the gene matches. This CDR3 is 14 amino acids long. The germline V gene encodes CDR1 SGHAT and CDR2 FQNNGV. The DNA for the CDR3 is TGTGCCAGCAGCCCAGCGGGAGGGCCGATCGAGCAGTACTTC. It is translated as CASSPAGGPIEQYF. Supplemented by reference TRBV11-2 and TRBJ2-7, the full variable domain reads EAGVAQSPRYKIIEKRQSVAFWCNPISGHATLYWYQQILGQGPKLLIQFQNNGVVDDSQLPKDRFSAERLKGVDSTLKIQPAKLEDSAVYLCASSPAGGPIEQYFGPGTRLTVT.

This clonotype was seen ten or more times. This chain links TRBV14 with TRBJ2-1, with TRBD1 matching 10 bases. CDR1 is SGHDN and CDR2 is FVKESK in the germline V gene. V was clipped by 2 bases and J by 3 bases; unmatched bases: 4. This CDR3 spans 16 amino acids. The CDR3 DNA sequence: TGTGCCAGCAGCCAAAGGACAGGGGGTAACTACAATGAGCAGTTCTTC. It encodes CASSQRTGGNYNEQFF.

Comment on this clonotype: At one end, the junction sequence differs from germline, possibly due to a read error. CDR3 residues: CASIGVRTNGLSNYGYTF. CDR3 nucleotide sequence: TGCGCCAGCATCGGGGTACGGACGAACGGACTGTCGAACTATGGCTACACCTTC. The V call is TRBV2, the J call TRBJ1-2; D gene uncertain. The CDR3 runs 18 residues. CDR1 is SNHLY and CDR2 is FYNNEI in the germline V gene.

This clonotype was detected ten times or more. V is TRBV19 and J is TRBJ2-4, with D tentatively TRBD1 (6 bases). The CDR3 spans 14 residues. V lost 5 bases and J 2 bases, leaving 10 bases between the germline ends. Germline V gene lookup returns CDR1 LNHDA and CDR2 SQIVND (reference sequence). CDR3 amino acids: CASSSQGSKNIQYF. The CDR3 DNA is TGTGCCAGTAGTTCACAGGGTTCCAAAAACATTCAGTACTTC.

CDR3 residues: CASSFLAGVDTGGYGYTF. The CDR3, as DNA: TGCGCCAGCAGCTTCCTAGCGGGAGTGGACACCGGGGGCTATGGCTACACCTTC. This chain uses TRBV5-1 with TRBJ1-2; maybe TRBD1 (5 bases). CDR1 and CDR2 (germline): SGHRS, YFSETQ. The V end was cut by 2 bases, the J end by 4 bases, with 24 bases between. The CDR3 runs to 18 residues.

The rearrangement links TRBV2 to TRBJ2-1; TRBD2 agrees at 11 bases. V was pared by 3 bases and J by 0 bases, with 1 base of the junction left unmatched. Germline CDR1 SNHLY, CDR2 FYNNEI. The CDR3 consists of 16 residues. CDR3 sequence (DNA): TGTGCCAGCAGTGAGCTAGCGGGGGGCTCCTACAATGAGCAGTTCTTC. Amino acids: CASSELAGGSYNEQFF. Filled out from reference TRBV2 and TRBJ2-1, the complete variable domain reads EPEVTQTPSHQVTQMGQEVILRCVPISNHLYFYWYRQILGQKVEFLVSFYNNEISEKSEIFDDQFSVERPDGSNFTLKIRSTKLEDSAMYFCASSELAGGSYNEQFFGPGTRLTVL.

Of note for this clonotype: The DNA is left out, because the CDR3 cannot be placed on it with certainty; the CDR3 is given as TCRdb lists it. The V and J genes are TRBV29-1 and TRBJ2-3; the D call TRBD2 from the table was never checked on the DNA. Per germline, CDR1 SQVTM and CDR2 ANQGSEA. The CDR3 spans 17 residues, counting both ends. CDR3: CSVGPGLEGRFTDTQYF.

This clonotype was seen more than once but under ten times. This chain joins TRBV29-1 and TRBJ2-3; 11 nucleotides align to TRBD1. Trimming cost V 3 bases and J 2 bases; bases outside gene matches: 1. The CDR3 length is 14 residues. In germline, CDR1 is SQVTM, CDR2 ANQGSEA. The CDR3 nucleotides are TGCAGCGTTGAGGGACAGGGGGTCACAGATACGCAGTATTTT. Translating gives CSVEGQGVTDTQYF.

There are many counts of this clonotype. CDR3 loop: CSAPLYSGRGAETQYF. The CDR3 DNA is TGCAGTGCACCGTTGTATAGCGGGAGAGGTGCAGAGACCCAGTACTTC. This chain uses TRBV20-1 with TRBJ2-5; TRBD2 matches 9 bases. This CDR3 spans 16 amino acids. Trimming at V came to 6 bases and at J to 4 bases, leaving 15 bases not matched to a gene. CDR1 is DFQATT, CDR2 SNEGSKA, per germline (reference sequence).

To note about this clonotype: In this CDR3 the conserved last residue, phenylalanine or tryptophan, is missing, so a read error is likely. The V and J genes are TRBV7-2 and TRBJ2-7; TRBD2 matches at 8 bases. The CDR3 totals 12 residues. Germline CDR1 and CDR2: SGHTA and FQGNSA. Trimming at V came to 11 bases and at J to 4 bases, leaving 7 bases not matched to a gene. The CDR3 here is CAWSPGGYEQYL. CDR3 nucleotide sequence: TGTGCCTGGAGTCCGGGAGGGTACGAGCAGTACCTC.

This clonotype was seen many times. The rearrangement joins TRBV5-6 to TRBJ1-5; D remains unclear. Trimming cost V 1 base and J 5 bases, with 10 bases left between them. This CDR3 has 14 residues. The V gene's germline CDR1 is SGHDT and CDR2 YYEEEE. The CDR3 nucleotides are TGTGCCAGCAGCTTGAAGGGTCGTGATCAGCCCCAGCATTTT. It yields the protein CASSLKGRDQPQHF.

This chain links TRBV20-1 with TRBJ2-3, with D possibly being TRBD2 (6 bases). V was clipped by 0 bases and J by 0 bases, with 16 bases between them. Germline loops: CDR1 DFQATT, CDR2 SNEGSKA (reference sequence). The CDR3 covers 17 residues. CDR3: CSARDAGRAGSTDTQYF. In nucleotides, the CDR3 is TGCAGTGCTAGAGATGCGGGACGGGCAGGGAGCACAGATACGCAGTATTTT.

This clonotype occurred a few times. The V gene is TRBV10-3, the J gene TRBJ1-2; 12 bases are a match to TRBD1. Looked up from germline, CDR1 is ENHRY and CDR2 is SYGVKD. Losses at the gene ends were 10 bases for V and 8 bases for J; bases not matched to a gene: 17. The CDR3 runs to 16 residues. The CDR3 region has the DNA TGTGCCACCACCCCGATTGGTGGGACAGGGGGCAGGGGCTACACCTTC. Translating gives CATTPIGGTGGRGYTF.

The chain has TRBV7-2 and TRBJ2-2, with D uncertain. V lost 6 bases and J 6 bases, leaving 5 bases between the germline ends. The germline CDR1 and CDR2 sequences are SGHTA and FQGNSA. The CDR3 covers 11 residues. The chain's CDR3 is CASRYSGELFF. CDR3 coding DNA: TGTGCCAGCAGGTATTCCGGGGAGCTGTTTTTT.

This clonotype was seen many times. The V gene is TRBV10-3, the J gene TRBJ2-5; tentative D call: TRBD1 (6 bases). Germline V lookup: CDR1 ENHRY, CDR2 SYGVKD. The CDR3 is made up of 14 amino acids. Trimming left V 5 bases short and J 3 bases short, with 13 bases between. The CDR3 DNA follows: TGTGCCATCAGTCTCTCACAGGGTGAAGAGACCCAGTACTTC. The encoded protein is CAISLSQGEETQYF.

DNA of the CDR3: TGTGCCAGCAGTGGGACAGGGTCCTTTGAGACCCAGTACTTC. This encodes CASSGTGSFETQYF. This rearrangement joins TRBV25-1 to TRBJ2-5, with 8 nucleotides matching TRBD1. CDR1 MGHDK and CDR2 SYGVNS come from the germline V gene. The CDR3 runs 14 residues. V trimming: 4 bases; J trimming: 5 bases; junction bases outside the gene matches: 6.

The chain has TRBV11-1 and TRBJ2-3, with 12 bases fitting TRBD2. Germline-derived CDR1 and CDR2 are SGHAT and FQDESV (reference sequence). V was pared by 8 bases and J by 5 bases, with 8 bases of the junction left unmatched. CDR3 length: 15 amino acids. CDR3 sequence (DNA): TGTGCCAGCTGTCTAGCGGGAGGGGCTCAAGATACGCAGTATTTT. This translates into CASCLAGGAQDTQYF.